This TCR beta chain emerged from a study of shared clonotypes between healthy human individuals. Libraries were prepared by immunoSEQ multiplex PCR; TCRdb keeps only in-frame clonotypes and omits some of them. The sample shows approximately 2,200,000 clones, 93% of them seen only once. The length of the CDR3 is 14 residues. V was clipped by 3 bases and J by 3 bases, with 10 bases between them. In germline, CDR1 is MNHEY, CDR2 SMNVEV (reference sequence). CD45RO-negative CD8 cells positively selected for CCR7 made up the naive population, which excluded terminally differentiated effector memory CD45RA+ cells.

Sequenced input: naive CD8+ T cells from PBMCs. The rearrangement joins TRBV27 to TRBJ2-3; a possible D gene is TRBD1 (5 bases). The clonotype originates from a man aged 18 to 35 in good health. Some clones in this sample may be carry-over from other donors' samples. This CDR3 is CASSLGRATDTQYF. In nucleotides, the CDR3 is TGTGCCAGCAGTTTGGGCAGGGCTACAGATACGCAGTATTTT.